This is a list of T cell receptor beta chains from one sample in a study of T cell responses to AZD1222 COVID-19 vaccine. Sequenced by immunoSEQ multiplex PCR; TCRdb stores in-frame clones only, minus some. The sample has more than 85,000 clones; nearly 90% are singletons. The sample was peripheral blood, taken on day 0 of AZD1222 vaccination. The origin of the receptors is an adult in good health. The CDR3 runs from the conserved cysteine through the conserved F or W. Fields, in order: J gene, V gene, CDR3 protein.

TRBJ2-5 | TRBV27 | CASRPQHGTNQETQYF
TRBJ1-5 | TRBV15 | CATSRDPGSNQPQHF
TRBJ1-2 | TRBV27 | CASSWSGGSTYGYTF
TRBJ2-7 | TRBV2 | CATTGSPGLKGGEQYF
TRBJ1-3 | TRBV6-5 | CASSYSASAFGNTIYF
TRBJ2-1 | TRBV7-8 | CASSLELSDEQFF
TRBJ1-1 | TRBV29-1 | CSATTGGGTEAFF
TRBJ1-4 | TRBV6-6 | CASTPGQGGEKLFF
TRBJ1-2 | TRBV28 | CASSPGQGIEYDYGYTF
TRBJ2-1 | TRBV28 | CASELAGDSGNNEQFF
TRBJ2-7 | TRBV6-5 | CASARKYEQYF
TRBJ2-1 | TRBV29-1 | CSVELGEGVRNEQFF
TRBJ2-3 | TRBV28 | CASKVGRTPSTDTQYF
TRBJ1-6 | TRBV7-2 | CASSSLGGSGSPLHF
TRBJ2-1 | TRBV7-2 | CASSNPTGFNEQFF
TRBJ2-2 | TRBV28 | CASSFGTGYTGELFF
TRBJ2-3 | TRBV18 | CASSRGYSSTDTQYF
TRBJ1-6 | TRBV10-1 | CASSADPSSPLHF
TRBJ2-1 | TRBV3-1/TRBV3-2 | CASSPRPLGTEGDNEQFF
TRBJ2-7 | TRBV18 | CASSPTASGRYEQYF
TRBJ1-3 | TRBV7-2 | CASSLGTGSGNTIYF
TRBJ2-1 | TRBV9 | CASSVGLAGRGQFF
TRBJ1-1 | TRBV11-3 | CASSLRQGDGNTEAFF
TRBJ1-2 | TRBV13 | CASSGRDRGGYGYTF
TRBJ2-1 | TRBV29-1 | CSYSIGTGRNEQFF
TRBJ2-7 | TRBV21-1 | CASSKGYIRSSYEQYF
TRBJ2-7 | TRBV7-9 | CASSLLAALTYEQYF
TRBJ2-1 | TRBV6-5 | CASGSLGQGAYEQFF
TRBJ2-7 | TRBV7-9 | CASSTRDYEQYF
TRBJ1-6 | TRBV5-6 | CASSLDRGNSPLHF
TRBJ2-1 | TRBV7-6 | CASSLGQGLNEQFF
TRBJ2-3 | TRBV5-8 | CASSLLQRGAAF
TRBJ1-5 | TRBV28 | CASNPAGGHQPQHF
TRBJ2-5 | TRBV5-1 | CASSLLQETQYF
TRBJ2-7 | TRBV15 | CATSRGYEQYF
TRBJ2-2 | TRBV24-1 | CATSDIGTAGLASTGELFF
TRBJ2-1 | TRBV4-3 | CASSQGRSEQFF
TRBJ2-3 | TRBV7-9 | CASSLGAGRGTDTQYF
TRBJ2-7 | TRBV27 | CASSLGTSYEQYF
TRBJ2-3 | TRBV5-1 | CASSLAGADTQYF
TRBJ2-2 | TRBV19 | CASSIYRGHTGELFF
TRBJ2-3 | TRBV5-6 | CASSLRTGSTDTQYF
TRBJ2-1 | TRBV3-1/TRBV3-2 | CASSQADEQFF
TRBJ2-7 | TRBV5-1 | CASSLAQGNNEQYF
TRBJ1-6 | TRBV5-8 | CASSLGDDLYNSPLHF
TRBJ1-3 | TRBV19 | CASSPAGGAASGNTIYF
TRBJ1-1 | TRBV28 | CASSRATGVATEAFF
TRBJ1-2 | TRBV28 | CASSLSLGEGGGYTF
TRBJ2-7 | TRBV6-2/TRBV6-3 | CASSRTPTGQGGHEQYF